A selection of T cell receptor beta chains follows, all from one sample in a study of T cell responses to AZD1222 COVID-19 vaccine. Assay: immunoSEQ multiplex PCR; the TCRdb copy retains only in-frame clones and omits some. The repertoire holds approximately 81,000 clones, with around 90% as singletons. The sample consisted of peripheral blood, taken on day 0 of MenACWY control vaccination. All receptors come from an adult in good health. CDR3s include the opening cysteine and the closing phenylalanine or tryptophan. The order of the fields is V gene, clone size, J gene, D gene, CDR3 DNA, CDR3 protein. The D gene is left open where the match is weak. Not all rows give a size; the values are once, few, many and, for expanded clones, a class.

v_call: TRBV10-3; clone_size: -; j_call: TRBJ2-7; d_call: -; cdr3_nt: TGTGCCATCAGTGGCGGGCCCTACGAGCAGTACTTC; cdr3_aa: CAISGGPYEQYF
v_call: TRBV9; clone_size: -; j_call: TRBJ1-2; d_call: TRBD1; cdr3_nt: TGTGCCAGCAGGAGGGGAGACAGGGAAAACTATGGCTACACCTTC; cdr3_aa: CASRRGDRENYGYTF
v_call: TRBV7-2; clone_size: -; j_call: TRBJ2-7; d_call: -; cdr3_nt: TGTGCCAGCAGTTTTAGGGTCATCGACGAGCAGTACTTC; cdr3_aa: CASSFRVIDEQYF
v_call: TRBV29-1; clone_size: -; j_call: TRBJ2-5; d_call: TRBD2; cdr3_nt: TGCAGCGTACCAAGCGGGCTAGCGGAAGAGACCCAGTACTTC; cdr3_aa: CSVPSGLAEETQYF
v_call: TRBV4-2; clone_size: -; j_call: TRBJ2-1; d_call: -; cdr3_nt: TGTGCCAGCAGCCGGAGGTCCGCGCGACAGAGGGGCAATGAGCAGTTCTTC; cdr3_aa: CASSRRSARQRGNEQFF
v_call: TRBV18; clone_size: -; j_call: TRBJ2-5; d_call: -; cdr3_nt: TGTGCCAGCTCACGGTGGGTCCCAGACGTAGACGGGGAGACCCAGTACTTC; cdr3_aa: CASSRWVPDVDGETQYF
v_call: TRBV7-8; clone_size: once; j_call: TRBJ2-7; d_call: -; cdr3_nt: TGTGCCAGCAGCTCACAGCCTTCCTACGAGCAGTACTTC; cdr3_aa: CASSSQPSYEQYF
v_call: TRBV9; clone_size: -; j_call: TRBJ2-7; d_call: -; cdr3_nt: TGTGCCAGCAGCGTAGCTCCAGAGGGAGGCGAGCAGTACTTC; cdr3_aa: CASSVAPEGGEQYF
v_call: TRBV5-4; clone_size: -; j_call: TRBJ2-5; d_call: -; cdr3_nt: TGTGCCAGCAGCGGGGAAGGGTCGAAGGAGACCCAGTACTTC; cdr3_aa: CASSGEGSKETQYF
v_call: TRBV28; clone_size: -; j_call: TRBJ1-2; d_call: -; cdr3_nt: TGTGCCAGCATAAAGTCGGGGGGCTTCATCTATGGCTACACCTTC; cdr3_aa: CASIKSGGFIYGYTF
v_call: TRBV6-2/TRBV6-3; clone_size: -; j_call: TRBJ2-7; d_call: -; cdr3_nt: TGTGCCAGCAGTGCGCCTAGGGGCTCCTACGAGCAGTACTTC; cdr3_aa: CASSAPRGSYEQYF
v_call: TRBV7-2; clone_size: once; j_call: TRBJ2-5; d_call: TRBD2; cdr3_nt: TGTGCCAGCAGCCGGACTAGCGGGAGGGCAGTAGAGACCCAGTACTTC; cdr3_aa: CASSRTSGRAVETQYF
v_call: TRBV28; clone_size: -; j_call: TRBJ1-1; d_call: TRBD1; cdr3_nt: TGTGCCAGCAGTTTAGTTCTGGGACAGCCTTTCTTT; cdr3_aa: CASSLVLGQPFF
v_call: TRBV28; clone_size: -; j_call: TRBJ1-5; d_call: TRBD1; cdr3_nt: TGTGCCAGCAGAGGCCGTAGGACAGGGGCTCCGGATCGGCCCCAGCATTTT; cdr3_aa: CASRGRRTGAPDRPQHF
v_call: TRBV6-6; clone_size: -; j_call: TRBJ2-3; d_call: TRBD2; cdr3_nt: TGTGCCAGCAGCTTACTAGCGGGGGATACGCAGTATTTT; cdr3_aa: CASSLLAGDTQYF
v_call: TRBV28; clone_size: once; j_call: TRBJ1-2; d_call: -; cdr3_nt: TGTGCCAGCAGTTCCGGAGTCCTCAACTATGGCTACACCTTC; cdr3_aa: CASSSGVLNYGYTF
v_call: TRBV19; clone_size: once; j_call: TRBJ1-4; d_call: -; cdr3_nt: TGTGCCAGTATCCGGACAGCCGCAACTAATGAAAAACTGTTTTTT; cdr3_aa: CASIRTAATNEKLFF
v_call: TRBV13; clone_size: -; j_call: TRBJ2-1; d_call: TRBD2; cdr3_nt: TGTGCCAGCAACCGACTAGCGTTGGATGAGCAGTTCTTC; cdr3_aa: CASNRLALDEQFF
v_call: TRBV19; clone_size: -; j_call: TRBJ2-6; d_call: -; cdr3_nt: TGTGCCAGTAGTGAGAGACAGTTACCCTCTGGGGCCAACGTCCTGACTTTC; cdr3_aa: CASSERQLPSGANVLTF
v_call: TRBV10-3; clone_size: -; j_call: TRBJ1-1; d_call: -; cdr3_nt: TGTGCCATCAGTGAGTCATATTCTGGTTGGACTGAAGCTTTCTTT; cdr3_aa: CAISESYSGWTEAFF
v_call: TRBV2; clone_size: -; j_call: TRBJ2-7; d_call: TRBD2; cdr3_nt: TGTGCCACCCGCCAACGGGAGGGATCCTACGAGCAGTACTTC; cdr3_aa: CATRQREGSYEQYF
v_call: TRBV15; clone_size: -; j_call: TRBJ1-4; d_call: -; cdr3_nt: TGTGCCACCAGCAGAGGGTCGAATGAAAAACTGTTTTTT; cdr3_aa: CATSRGSNEKLFF
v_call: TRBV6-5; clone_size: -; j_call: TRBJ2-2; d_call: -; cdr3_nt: TGTGCCAGCAGGAGAACAACCGCGAACACCGGGGAGCTGTTTTTT; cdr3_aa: CASRRTTANTGELFF
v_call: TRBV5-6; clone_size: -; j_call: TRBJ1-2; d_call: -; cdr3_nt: TGTGCCAGCAGCTTGCCAGAAAACTATGGCTACACCTTC; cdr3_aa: CASSLPENYGYTF
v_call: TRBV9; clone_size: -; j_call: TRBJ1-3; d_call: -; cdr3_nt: TGTGCCAGCAGCGTAGCTGGGGAGGGGAGTTCTGGAAACACCATATATTTT; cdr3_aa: CASSVAGEGSSGNTIYF